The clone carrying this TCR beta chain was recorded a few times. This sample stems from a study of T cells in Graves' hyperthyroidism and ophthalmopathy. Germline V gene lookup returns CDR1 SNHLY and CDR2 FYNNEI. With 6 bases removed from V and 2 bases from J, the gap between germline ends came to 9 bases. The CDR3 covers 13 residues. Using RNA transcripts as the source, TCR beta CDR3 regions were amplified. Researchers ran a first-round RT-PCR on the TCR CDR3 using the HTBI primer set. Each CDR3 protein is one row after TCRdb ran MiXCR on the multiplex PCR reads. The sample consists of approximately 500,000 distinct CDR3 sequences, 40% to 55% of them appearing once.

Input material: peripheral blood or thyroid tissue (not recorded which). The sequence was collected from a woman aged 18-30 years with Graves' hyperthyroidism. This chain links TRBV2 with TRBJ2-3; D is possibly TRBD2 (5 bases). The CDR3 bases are TGTGCCAGCAGAGGACTTTACACAGATACGCAGTATTTT. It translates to CASRGLYTDTQYF.